A single sample gave rise to the 20 T cell receptor beta chains below, sequenced in a study of response to subunit inactivated influenza vaccine. One entry per CDR3 protein results from TCRdb running MiXCR on the RT-PCR reads. The sample records 600,000 to 850,000 distinct CDR3 sequences, less than 15% being singletons. This material consisted of PBMCs from blood, taken about 14 days before vaccination. The receptors originated from a man aged 50 to 60 who received an inactivated influenza vaccine.

This clonotype was seen only a few times. The chain combines TRBV6-5 with TRBJ2-7; 8 positions agree with TRBD1. The CDR3 extends over 19 amino acids. The germline V gene has CDR1 MNHEY and CDR2 SVGAGI. Trimming at V came to 0 bases and at J to 2 bases, leaving 15 bases not matched to a gene. The CDR3 spells CASSYSTDPPRGLTYEQYF. The DNA for the CDR3 is TGTGCCAGCAGTTACTCGACGGACCCCCCCAGGGGGCTTACCTACGAGCAGTACTTC.

This clonotype was detected a few times. The chain employs TRBV20-1 and TRBJ2-5; weak D call: TRBD1 (5 bases). Trimming removed 1 base from V and 2 bases from J, with 11 bases in between. This CDR3 region has 14 residues. Germline V gene lookup returns CDR1 DFQATT and CDR2 SNEGSKA (reference sequence). The chain's CDR3 is CSARGGILQETQYF. CDR3 in DNA: TGCAGTGCTAGAGGGGGCATATTACAAGAGACCCAGTACTTC.

The chain carries TRBV9 and TRBJ2-1; 7 nucleotides line up with TRBD2. This CDR3 has 16 amino acids. The junction had 11 bases not matched to a gene; V was cut back by 0 bases and J by 8 bases. Germline assignment: CDR1 SGDLS and CDR2 YYNGEE. DNA for the CDR3: TGTGCCAGCAGCGTAGCTTCGGCGGGAGCCCTCCATGAGCAGTTCTTC. As protein: CASSVASAGALHEQFF.

This clonotype was found many times. V and J are TRBV3-1 and TRBJ1-1; D remains ambiguous. This CDR3 has 15 amino acids. The germline V gene encodes CDR1 LGHDT and CDR2 YNNKEL (reference sequence). Deletions cut 4 bases from V and 1 base from J, with 13 bases between. CDR3 sequence reads: CASSPSGRRNTEAFF. Written as DNA, the CDR3 is TGTGCCAGCAGCCCCTCTGGTCGGAGGAACACTGAAGCTTTCTTT.

This chain connects TRBV11-2 to TRBJ1-4; possibly TRBD1 for D (6 bases). Germline V gene data show CDR1 as SGHAT and CDR2 as FQNNGV. V was cut by 2 bases and J by 3 bases, with 13 bases left in between. The length of the CDR3 is 16 residues. This CDR3 is CASSLRLPGANEKLFF. CDR3 bases: TGTGCCAGCAGCTTAAGATTGCCAGGGGCTAATGAAAAACTGTTTTTT.

The table lists this clonotype with many counts. This rearrangement joins TRBV4-3 to TRBJ2-5; 8 positions match TRBD1. This CDR3 comprises 13 residues. The V segment lost 4 bases and the J segment 5 bases; nucleotides outside the gene matches: 3. Looked up from germline, CDR1 is LGHNA and CDR2 is YSLEER. CDR3 DNA sequence: TGCGCCAGCAGCCTCAGGACAGGGGAGACCCAGTACTTC. Its translation: CASSLRTGETQYF.

V and J are TRBV20-1 and TRBJ1-4; D gene ambiguous. The CDR3 length is 11 residues. V lost 6 bases to trimming and J lost 8 bases, with 10 bases between them. Germline V lookup: CDR1 DFQATT, CDR2 SNEGSKA (reference sequence). The CDR3 here is CSAPSEEKLFF. The CDR3 nucleotides read TGCAGTGCACCCTCCGAGGAAAAACTGTTTTTT.

This chain joins TRBV7-8 and TRBJ2-3, with 10 bases identical to TRBD2. The CDR3 has 16 amino acids. Losses at the gene ends were 4 bases for V and 4 bases for J; bases not matched to a gene: 8. Per the germline V gene, CDR1 is SGHVS and CDR2 is FQNEAQ. The chain's CDR3 is CASSSLAGAQADTQYF. In DNA, the CDR3 is TGTGCCAGCAGCTCCCTAGCGGGGGCGCAAGCAGATACGCAGTATTTT.

V usage is TRBV4-1 and J usage is TRBJ2-7; possible D gene TRBD1, 6 bases. The CDR3 totals 13 residues. Per the germline V gene, CDR1 is MGHRA and CDR2 is YSYEKL. The germline V and J ends were trimmed by 7 bases and 9 bases, with 19 bases remaining between them. The CDR3 sequence is CASTHEQGRGQYF. CDR3 in DNA: TGCGCCAGCACCCACGAACAGGGACGGGGGCAGTACTTC.

This clonotype was seen ten or more times. This chain connects TRBV25-1 to TRBJ2-7; D call uncertain. The V end was cut by 4 bases, the J end by 2 bases, with 6 bases between. The CDR3 is 12 amino acids. Germline loops: CDR1 MGHDK, CDR2 SYGVNS. CDR3 nucleotides: TGTGCCAGCAGTGTTGGTGCCTACGAGCAGTACTTC. It codes for CASSVGAYEQYF.

This clonotype has a handful of counts. This chain links TRBV28 with TRBJ1-5, with 11 bases identical to TRBD1. Trimming removed 3 bases from V and 6 bases from J; junction bases left unmatched: 10. This CDR3 region has 17 residues. The V gene's germline CDR1 is MDHEN and CDR2 SYDVKM. The CDR3 sequence is CASSFLLPGQGGQPQHF. The CDR3 coding sequence is TGTGCCAGCAGTTTCCTTCTACCGGGACAGGGGGGTCAGCCCCAGCATTTT.

This chain connects TRBV7-8 to TRBJ2-2; D possibly corresponds to TRBD1 (5 bases). Trimming shortened V by 5 bases and J by 3 bases, and 13 bases separated the two germline ends. Germline V CDR1 and CDR2: SGHVS, FQNEAQ. The CDR3 spans 15 residues. The CDR3 spells CASSLPQGYTGELFF. The CDR3 DNA sequence: TGTGCCAGCAGCCTCCCCCAGGGATACACCGGGGAGCTGTTTTTT.

This clonotype was recorded many times. The rearrangement links TRBV2 to TRBJ2-1, with D uncertain. CDR3 length: 13 residues. The V gene's germline CDR1 is SNHLY and CDR2 FYNNEI. Trimming left V 2 bases short and J 8 bases short, with 10 bases between. The DNA for the CDR3 is TGTGCCAGCAGTGAATCGGGTATTCATGAGCAGTTCTTC. Translating it yields CASSESGIHEQFF. Full variable domain (rest looked up from reference TRBV2 and TRBJ2-1): EPEVTQTPSHQVTQMGQEVILRCVPISNHLYFYWYRQILGQKVEFLVSFYNNEISEKSEIFDDQFSVERPDGSNFTLKIRSTKLEDSAMYFCASSESGIHEQFFGPGTRLTVL.

This clonotype was counted many times. CDR3 nucleotide sequence: TGTGCCAGCAGCCTTGGGACTAGCGGGTTCTCAGATACGCAGTATTTT. It is translated as CASSLGTSGFSDTQYF. V and J are TRBV7-9 and TRBJ2-3; 12 bases match TRBD2. CDR1 is SEHNR, CDR2 FQNEAQ, per germline (reference sequence). The CDR3 is 16 amino acids. Unmatched junction bases numbered 7, after V lost 5 bases and J lost 4 bases.

This clonotype was picked up many times. The chain carries TRBV29-1 and TRBJ2-7; no definite D call. Trimming pared 5 bases from V and 0 bases from J, leaving 11 bases between. CDR1 and CDR2 (germline): SQVTM, ANQGSEA. There are 13 residues in the CDR3. CDR3 amino acids: CSVSRSSSYEQYF. CDR3 coding DNA: TGCAGCGTTTCCCGGTCAAGCTCCTACGAGCAGTACTTC.

Only a few counts were recorded for this clonotype. The chain is built from TRBV3-1 and TRBJ1-1, with D tentatively TRBD1 (5 bases). Trimming stripped 3 bases from V and 0 bases from J, with 14 bases between. Germline CDR1 and CDR2: LGHDT and YNNKEL (reference sequence). CDR3 length: 16 residues. This CDR3 is CASSHIGARMNTEAFF. Here the CDR3 DNA reads TGTGCCAGCAGCCACATAGGGGCGAGAATGAACACTGAAGCTTTCTTT.

This chain connects TRBV20-1 to TRBJ2-7; D remains ambiguous. The germline V and J ends were trimmed by 6 bases and 4 bases, with 10 bases remaining between them. The CDR3 extends over 11 amino acids. Germline V gives CDR1 DFQATT, CDR2 SNEGSKA (reference sequence). The CDR3 DNA sequence: TGCAGTGCGTTTAGCAAATACGAGCAGTACTTC. Its translation is CSAFSKYEQYF.

The chain uses TRBV6-2 or TRBV6-3 and TRBJ2-3; 10 positions agree with TRBD1. Trimming took 10 bases from V and 3 from J; bases not matched to a gene: 7. The CDR3 extends over 14 amino acids. Germline-derived CDR1 and CDR2 are MNHEY and SVGEGT. The chain's CDR3 is CATEDRGRTDTQYF. The CDR3 region has the DNA TGTGCCACCGAGGACAGGGGGAGGACAGATACGCAGTATTTT.

This clonotype was detected ten times or more. The J gene is TRBJ2-7, the V gene TRBV28, with 14 bases fitting TRBD2. The CDR3 has 14 amino acids. Germline lookup yields CDR1 MDHEN and CDR2 SYDVKM. Trimming cost V 6 bases and J 5 bases; bases outside gene matches: 3. This chain's CDR3 is CASRPGLAGDEQYF. CDR3 DNA sequence: TGTGCCAGCAGACCGGGACTAGCGGGAGACGAGCAGTACTTC.

The V gene is TRBV29-1, the J gene TRBJ1-2, with TRBD1 matching over 7 bases. CDR1 is SQVTM, CDR2 ANQGSEA, per germline. Trimming took 6 bases from V and 6 from J; bases not matched to a gene: 7. CDR3 size: 12 residues. In DNA, the CDR3 is TGCAGCGTCAATGGGCAGGGGGATGGCTACACCTTC. It yields the protein CSVNGQGDGYTF.